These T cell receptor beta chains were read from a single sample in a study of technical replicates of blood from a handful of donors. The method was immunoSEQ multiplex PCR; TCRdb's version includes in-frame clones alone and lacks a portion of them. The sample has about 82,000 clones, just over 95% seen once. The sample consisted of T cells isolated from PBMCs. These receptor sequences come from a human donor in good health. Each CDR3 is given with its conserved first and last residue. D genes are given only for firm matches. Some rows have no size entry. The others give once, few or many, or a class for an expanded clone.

CASSSIYEQYF	TGTGCCAGCAGTTCTATCTACGAGCAGTACTTC	TRBV6-5	TRBJ2-7	.	.
CASSELEREVDTGELFF	TGTGCCAGCAGTGAATTAGAGCGGGAGGTCGACACCGGGGAGCTGTTTTTT	TRBV25-1	TRBJ2-2	.	TRBD2
CASSLGLREIIETQYF	TGTGCCAGCAGCTTAGGTCTGCGGGAGATCATCGAGACCCAGTACTTC	TRBV7-2	TRBJ2-5	.	TRBD2
CASSVARQGSQLFF	TGTGCCAGCAGCGTAGCCCGACAGGGCAGTCAACTGTTTTTT	TRBV9	TRBJ1-4	.	TRBD1
CASSPGTGFIREQYF	TGTGCCAGCTCACCTGGGACAGGGTTCATCCGCGAGCAGTACTTC	TRBV18	TRBJ2-7	.	TRBD1
CASSLRAGGNNYISTDTQYF	TGCGCCAGCAGCTTGAGGGCGGGAGGGAACAACTATATAAGCACAGATACGCAGTATTTT	TRBV5-1	TRBJ2-3	.	TRBD2
CASTQDGLTYVGGYTF	TGTGCCAGCACTCAGGACGGACTCACCTATGTTGGAGGCTACACCTTC	TRBV5-4	TRBJ1-2	.	.
CASKSSGRATEQFF	TGTGCCAGCAAGAGTAGCGGGAGGGCCACTGAGCAGTTCTTC	TRBV28	TRBJ2-1	.	TRBD2
CASRNTEAFF	TGTGCCAGCCGGAACACTGAAGCTTTCTTT	TRBV25-1	TRBJ1-1	.	.
CAWTSGRVYNEQFF	TGTGCCTGGACTAGCGGGAGGGTCTACAATGAGCAGTTCTTC	TRBV30	TRBJ2-1	.	TRBD2
CASSHRSGKGYTF	TGCGCCAGCAGTCATCGGTCAGGAAAAGGCTACACCTTC	TRBV23-1	TRBJ1-2	.	.
CASSPGGDTEAFF	TGTGCCAGCTCTCCCGGGGGAGACACTGAAGCTTTCTTT	TRBV18	TRBJ1-1	.	.
CASSLEGTDTQYF	TGTGCCAGCTCACTGGAGGGCACAGATACGCAGTATTTT	TRBV18	TRBJ2-3	.	.
CASSESNPGQQETQYF	TGCGCCAGCAGTGAGTCGAACCCGGGACAGCAAGAGACCCAGTACTTC	TRBV10-1	TRBJ2-5	.	TRBD1
CASSIDAGGGYNEQFF	TGTGCCAGTAGTATAGACGCGGGAGGTGGCTACAATGAGCAGTTCTTC	TRBV19	TRBJ2-1	.	TRBD2
CASSQLDRGPGNTIYF	TGTGCCAGCAGCCAACTAGACAGGGGTCCCGGAAACACCATATATTTT	TRBV4-2	TRBJ1-3	.	TRBD1
CASHALAGDEQFF	TGTGCCAGTCATGCGCTAGCGGGCGATGAGCAGTTCTTC	TRBV27	TRBJ2-1	.	TRBD2
CASSRGGETQYF	TGTGCCAGCAGCAGGGGTGGGGAGACCCAGTACTTC	TRBV6-1	TRBJ2-5	once	.
CAWSFGGASYEQYF	TGTGCCTGGAGCTTCGGCGGGGCCTCCTACGAGCAGTACTTC	TRBV30	TRBJ2-7	.	.
CASSLTDTQYF	TGTGCCAGCAGCCTTACAGATACGCAGTATTTT	TRBV7-2	TRBJ2-3	.	.
CASSYSTSLAGNEQFF	TGTGCCAGCAGTTACTCGACGAGCTTAGCGGGAAATGAGCAGTTCTTC	TRBV6-5	TRBJ2-1	.	TRBD2
CASSPSGRSSYEQYF	TGTGCCAGCTCTCCCAGCGGGAGAAGCTCCTACGAGCAGTACTTC	TRBV18	TRBJ2-7	.	TRBD2
CASSPGGTPGGFF	TGTGCCAGCAGCCCCGGGGGAACCCCCGGGGGGTTCTTC	TRBV7-2	TRBJ2-1	.	.
CASSEGQGKNTEAFF	TGTGCCAGCAGTGAGGGCCAGGGAAAGAACACTGAAGCTTTCTTT	TRBV2	TRBJ1-1	few	.
CARDYYTDPTQYF	TGTGCCCGGGACTACTACACCGATCCTACGCAGTATTTT	TRBV30	TRBJ2-3	.	TRBD2
CASSLFDRDGQPQHF	TGCGCCAGCAGCCTCTTTGACAGGGACGGTCAGCCCCAGCATTTT	TRBV4-1	TRBJ1-5	.	TRBD1
CASSQGGKGARHHEQYF	TGCGCCAGCAGCCAAGGTGGAAAGGGGGCCCGCCACCACGAGCAGTACTTC	TRBV4-1	TRBJ2-7	once	TRBD1
CASSIIAGVWEQYF	TGTGCCAGTAGTATAATCGCGGGAGTGTGGGAGCAGTACTTC	TRBV19	TRBJ2-7	.	TRBD2
CASSTGTENYGYTF	TGTGCCAGCAGCACAGGGACCGAAAACTATGGCTACACCTTC	TRBV9	TRBJ1-2	.	.
CASSPTENYGYTF	TGCGCCAGCAGCCCGACGGAGAACTATGGCTACACCTTC	TRBV5-1	TRBJ1-2	.	.
CASSIPGTPNTGELFF	TGTGCCAGCAGCATCCCCGGGACTCCGAACACCGGGGAGCTGTTTTTT	TRBV9	TRBJ2-2	.	.
CASSPGLAGGITDTQYF	TGCGCCAGCAGCCCAGGACTAGCGGGAGGTATAACAGATACGCAGTATTTT	TRBV5-1	TRBJ2-3	.	TRBD2
CAWSIGAGGQETQYF	TGTGCCTGGAGTATAGGAGCGGGGGGACAAGAGACCCAGTACTTC	TRBV30	TRBJ2-5	.	TRBD2
CASSYSQGHNQPQHF	TGTGCCAGCAGTTACTCCCAGGGTCATAATCAGCCCCAGCATTTT	TRBV6-5	TRBJ1-5	.	.
CASSLEIYNEQFF	TGTGCCAGCAGCTTGGAGATATACAATGAGCAGTTCTTC	TRBV7-6	TRBJ2-1	.	.
CASSTEVEAQGTTEAFF	TGTGCCAGCAGCACCGAAGTAGAAGCACAGGGAACCACTGAAGCTTTCTTT	TRBV5-4	TRBJ1-1	.	.
CASSLDRSSYNEQFF	TGTGCCAGCAGCCTGGACAGGAGCTCCTACAATGAGCAGTTCTTC	TRBV27	TRBJ2-1	.	TRBD1
CASSPSSGANVLTF	TGTGCCAGCAGCCCCAGTTCTGGGGCCAACGTCCTGACTTTC	TRBV11-3	TRBJ2-6	once	.
CASSSGTGGTEAFF	TGTGCCAGCAGCTCCGGGACAGGGGGGACTGAAGCTTTCTTT	TRBV5-4	TRBJ1-1	.	TRBD1
CASSVAGGRYNEQFF	TGTGCCAGCAGCGTAGCGGGAGGGAGGTACAATGAGCAGTTCTTC	TRBV9	TRBJ2-1	.	TRBD2
CASSLGAGSGTDTQYF	TGTGCCAGCAGCCTTGGGGCAGGATCGGGCACAGATACGCAGTATTTT	TRBV9	TRBJ2-3	.	.
CASSFGLGGTEAFF	TGTGCCAGCAGCTTCGGCCTCGGCGGGACTGAAGCTTTCTTT	TRBV11-3	TRBJ1-1	.	.
CAWSRTGSEKLFF	TGTGCCTGGAGTAGGACAGGGAGTGAAAAACTGTTTTTT	TRBV30	TRBJ1-4	.	TRBD1
CASTWGPTGNEQFF	TGTGCCAGCACATGGGGCCCAACGGGTAATGAGCAGTTCTTC	TRBV6-5	TRBJ2-1	.	.
CASSMQGARYGYTF	TGTGCCAGTAGTATGCAGGGGGCGCGCTATGGCTACACCTTC	TRBV19	TRBJ1-2	.	TRBD1
CASSLGTTGGNGYTF	TGCGCCAGCAGCTTGGGCACGACAGGGGGAAATGGCTACACCTTC	TRBV5-1	TRBJ1-2	.	TRBD1
CASSLTGDNEKLFF	TGCGCCAGCAGCTTGACGGGGGATAATGAAAAACTGTTTTTT	TRBV5-1	TRBJ1-4	.	.
CASSYEGGGVKEQFF	TGTGCCAGCAGTTACGAGGGAGGGGGGGTAAAGGAGCAGTTCTTC	TRBV6-6	TRBJ2-1	.	.